This record covers a single T cell receptor beta chain. What it recognizes is unknown. The sample comes from a study of OX40 agonist ivuxolimab in advanced cancers. Study-level points and caveats: The authors also found low normalized T-cell clonal expansion in some nonresponders.

Trimming removed 4 bases from V and 4 bases from J, with 10 bases in between. This CDR3 has 13 residues. Germline CDR1 and CDR2: SGDLS and YYNGEE. Method: immunoSEQ multiplex PCR; TCRdb's copy keeps in-frame clones and lacks some. The sample has 15,000 or so clones; about four fifths are singletons. People who had autoimmune disease history or systemic immunosuppression were excluded. This specimen consisted of CD4+ or CD8+ T cells sorted from blood, obtained in a trial of the OX40 agonist ivuxolimab. This chain links TRBV9 with TRBJ2-3; maybe TRBD2 (5 bases). The receptor was isolated from an adult with an advanced solid tumor such as melanoma, head and neck, liver or kidney cancer. CDR3 nucleotide sequence: TGTGCCAGCAGCAACGGAGGCGCAGATACGCAGTATTTT. It yields the protein CASSNGGADTQYF.